This T cell receptor beta chain was documented in a study of cytomegalovirus exposure and HLA in healthy donors. Regarding the study as a whole: The authors listed 164 TCR beta chains as cytomegalovirus-associated. Highly shared variants forming one cluster were likely a sequencing artifact.

PCR used 60 Vbeta primers and 13 Jbeta primers. Sequenced by immunoSEQ multiplex PCR; TCRdb stores in-frame clones only, minus some. The profile covers about 110,000 clones, with over 60% appearing a single time and 7.5% to 9% taken by the ten largest. Germline lookup yields CDR1 MNHEY and CDR2 SVGAGI. The CDR3 runs 14 residues. With 2 bases removed from V and 5 bases from J, the gap between germline ends came to 12 bases. This clone was counted once. What it binds is not known. This chain connects TRBV6-5 to TRBJ1-1, with D maybe TRBD1 (5 bases). Sequencing was carried out using PBMCs. This TCR was sampled from a man younger than 35 in good health and CMV-seropositive. CDR3 bases: TGTGCCAGCAGTTACGCAGGGATGTATACTGAAGCTTTCTTT. Its protein is CASSYAGMYTEAFF.